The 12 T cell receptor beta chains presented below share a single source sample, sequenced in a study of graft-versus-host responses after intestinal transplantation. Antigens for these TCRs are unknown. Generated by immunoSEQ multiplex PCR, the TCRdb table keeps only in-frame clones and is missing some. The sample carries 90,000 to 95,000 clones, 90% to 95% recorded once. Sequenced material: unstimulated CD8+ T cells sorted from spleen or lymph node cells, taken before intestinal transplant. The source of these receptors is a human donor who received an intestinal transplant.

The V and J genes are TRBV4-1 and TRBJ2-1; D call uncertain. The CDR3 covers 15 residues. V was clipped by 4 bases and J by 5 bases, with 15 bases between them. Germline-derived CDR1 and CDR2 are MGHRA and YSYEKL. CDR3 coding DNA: TGCGCCAGCAGCCTAGAGGTGCAGGTCAACAATGAGCAGTTCTTC. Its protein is CASSLEVQVNNEQFF.

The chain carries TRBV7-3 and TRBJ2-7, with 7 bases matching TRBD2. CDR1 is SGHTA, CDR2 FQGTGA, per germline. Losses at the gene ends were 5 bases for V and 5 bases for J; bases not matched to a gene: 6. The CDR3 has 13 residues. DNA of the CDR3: TGTGCCAGCAGCCTGGACGGGGGGAACGAGCAGTACTTC. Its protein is CASSLDGGNEQYF.

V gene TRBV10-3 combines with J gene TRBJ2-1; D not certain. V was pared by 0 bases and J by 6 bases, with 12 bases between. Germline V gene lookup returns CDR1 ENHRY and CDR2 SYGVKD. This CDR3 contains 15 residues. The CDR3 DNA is TGTGCCATCAGTGAGTCGCGGCGAGACCCCAATGAGCAGTTCTTC. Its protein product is CAISESRRDPNEQFF.

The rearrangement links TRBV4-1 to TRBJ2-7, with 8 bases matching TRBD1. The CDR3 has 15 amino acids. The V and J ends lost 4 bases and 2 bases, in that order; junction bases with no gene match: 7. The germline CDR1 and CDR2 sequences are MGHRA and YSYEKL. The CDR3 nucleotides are TGCGCCAGCAGCCTCCGGGCAGGGGGCACCTACGAGCAGTACTTC. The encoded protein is CASSLRAGGTYEQYF.

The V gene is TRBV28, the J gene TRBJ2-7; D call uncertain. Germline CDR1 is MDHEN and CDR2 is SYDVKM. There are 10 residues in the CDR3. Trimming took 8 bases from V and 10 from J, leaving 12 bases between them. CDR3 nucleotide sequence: TGTGCCAGCCTAGGCGCTATTCAGTACTTC. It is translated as CASLGAIQYF.

CDR3 in DNA: TGTGCCAGCAGCTTACAGGGTAATGAGCAGTTCTTC. As protein: CASSLQGNEQFF. The chain is built from TRBV7-9 and TRBJ2-1, with D tentatively TRBD1 (5 bases). V was shortened by 2 bases and J by 7 bases, with 6 bases between the two germline ends. Germline-derived CDR1 and CDR2 are SEHNR and FQNEAQ (reference sequence). The CDR3 length is 12 residues.

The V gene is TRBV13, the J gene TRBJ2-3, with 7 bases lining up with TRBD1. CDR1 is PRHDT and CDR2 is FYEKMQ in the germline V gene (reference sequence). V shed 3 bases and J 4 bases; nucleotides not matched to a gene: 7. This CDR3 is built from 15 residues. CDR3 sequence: CASSFEGQVSDTQYF. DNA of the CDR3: TGTGCCAGCAGCTTCGAAGGACAGGTCTCAGATACGCAGTATTTT.

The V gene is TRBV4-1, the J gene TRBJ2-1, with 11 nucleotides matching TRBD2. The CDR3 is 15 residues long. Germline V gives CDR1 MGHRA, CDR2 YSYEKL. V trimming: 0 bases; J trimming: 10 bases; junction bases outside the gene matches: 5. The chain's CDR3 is CASSQELAGGWEQFF. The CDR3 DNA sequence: TGCGCCAGCAGCCAAGAGCTAGCGGGAGGTTGGGAGCAGTTCTTC.

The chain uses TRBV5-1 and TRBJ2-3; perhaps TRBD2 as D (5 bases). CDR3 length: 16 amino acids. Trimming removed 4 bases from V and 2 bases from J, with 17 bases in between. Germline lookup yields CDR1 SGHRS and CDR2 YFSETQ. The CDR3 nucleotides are TGCGCCAGCAGCCAACTAGGGCGGCCCCTCACAGATACGCAGTATTTT. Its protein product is CASSQLGRPLTDTQYF.

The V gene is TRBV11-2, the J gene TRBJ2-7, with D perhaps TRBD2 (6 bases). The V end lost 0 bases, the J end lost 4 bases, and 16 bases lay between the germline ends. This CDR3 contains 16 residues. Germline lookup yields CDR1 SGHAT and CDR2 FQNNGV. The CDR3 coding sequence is TGTGCCAGCAGCTTAGATTTGGGAGGATCGCTGTACGAGCAGTACTTC. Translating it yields CASSLDLGGSLYEQYF.

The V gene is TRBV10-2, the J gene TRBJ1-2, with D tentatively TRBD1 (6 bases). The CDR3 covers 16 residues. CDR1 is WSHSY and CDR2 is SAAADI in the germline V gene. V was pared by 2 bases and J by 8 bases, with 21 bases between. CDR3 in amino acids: CASSEPQRGGSVGYTF. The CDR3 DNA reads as TGCGCCAGCAGTGAGCCCCAGAGGGGGGGGTCGGTCGGCTACACCTTC.

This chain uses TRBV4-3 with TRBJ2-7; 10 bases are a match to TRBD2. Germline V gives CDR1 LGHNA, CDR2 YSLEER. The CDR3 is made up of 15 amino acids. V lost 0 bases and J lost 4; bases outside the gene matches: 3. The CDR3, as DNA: TGCGCCAGCAGCCAAGATTTAGCGGGGGGATACGAGCAGTACTTC. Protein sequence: CASSQDLAGGYEQYF.